A single sample is the source of the 32 T cell receptor beta chains below, sequenced in a study of radiotherapy plus CTLA-4 blockade in lung cancer. Assay used: immunoSEQ multiplex PCR; TCRdb lists only in-frame clones, some missing. This table has over 85,000 clones, almost 90% appearing once. Here the sequenced sample was peripheral blood, taken from a patient treated with radiotherapy plus ipilimumab. Receptors originate from a human donor with non-small cell lung cancer that progressed on radiotherapy plus ipilimumab.

The chain is built from TRBV19 and TRBJ1-2, with 8 positions matching TRBD1. V shed 1 base, J shed 3 bases, and the junction held 16 bases outside the gene matches. The CDR3 is 19 amino acids. The V gene's germline CDR1 is LNHDA and CDR2 SQIVND (reference sequence). DNA for the CDR3: TGTGCCAGTAGTATAGCTCCGGGACAGGCGCTCCTTGGGGACTATGGCTACACCTTC. Translating gives CASSIAPGQALLGDYGYTF.

The chain combines TRBV7-2 with TRBJ1-3; no definite D call. The CDR3 contains 11 residues. Per the germline V gene, CDR1 is SGHTA and CDR2 is FQGNSA. V lost 5 bases and J 3 bases, leaving 2 bases between the germline ends. CDR3 region: CASSRGNTIYF. CDR3 nucleotide sequence: TGTGCCAGCAGCCGTGGAAACACCATATATTTT. The full variable domain, completed using reference TRBV7-2 and TRBJ1-3, is GAGVSQSPSNKVTEKGKDVELRCDPISGHTALYWYRQSLGQGLEFLIYFQGNSAPDKSGLPSDRFSAERTGGSVSTLTIQRTQQEDSAVYLCASSRGNTIYFGEGSWLTVV.

The genes are TRBV9 and TRBJ2-7; D uncertain. V lost 3 bases and J 0 bases, leaving 10 bases between the germline ends. This CDR3 has 14 residues. The germline V gene encodes CDR1 SGDLS and CDR2 YYNGEE. The CDR3 coding sequence is TGTGCCAGCAGCGCCCACCAAGACTCCTACGAGCAGTACTTC. This sequence encodes CASSAHQDSYEQYF.

This clone came up once. This chain links TRBV28 with TRBJ2-3; D unclear. The V end lost 3 bases, the J end lost 6 bases, and 7 bases lay between the germline ends. Germline loops: CDR1 MDHEN, CDR2 SYDVKM. The CDR3 extends over 12 amino acids. The CDR3 loop reads CASSFSLDTQYF. In nucleotides, the CDR3 is TGTGCCAGCAGTTTCTCCCTGGATACGCAGTATTTT.

Note on this clone: The same CDR3 arises from other DNA sequences in this sample as well. This chain joins TRBV6-1 and TRBJ1-2; no clear D gene. The CDR3 is 14 residues long. Trimming took off 3 bases at V and 4 bases at J, with 12 bases between the two ends. CDR1 is MNHNS and CDR2 is SASEGT in the germline V gene. DNA of the CDR3: TGTGCCAGCAGTGAGGCTGGGGAAGGCTATGGCTACACCTTC. This codes for CASSEAGEGYGYTF.

The CDR3 spells CAHGAGSSTRPDTQYF. CDR3 nucleotides: TGTGCCCACGGGGCAGGGAGCTCGACTAGGCCAGATACGCAGTATTTT. V usage is TRBV2 and J usage is TRBJ2-3; D possibly corresponds to TRBD2 (6 bases). The germline V gene encodes CDR1 SNHLY and CDR2 FYNNEI. The germline V and J ends were trimmed by 11 bases and 4 bases, with 25 bases remaining between them. The CDR3 is 16 amino acids.

This chain uses TRBV5-5 with TRBJ2-2; possibly TRBD2 for D (5 bases). The germline V gene encodes CDR1 SGHKS and CDR2 YYEKEE (reference sequence). CDR3 length equals 12 residues. V was pared by 5 bases and J by 7 bases, with 9 bases between. The CDR3 bases are TGTGCCAGCAGGAGGGCTGTCGGGGAGCTGTTTTTT. Amino acid sequence: CASRRAVGELFF. Combining the CDR3 with reference TRBV5-5 and TRBJ2-2 gives the whole variable domain DAGVTQSPTHLIKTRGQQVTLRCSPISGHKSVSWYQQVLGQGPQFIFQYYEKEERGRGNFPDRFSARQFPNYSSELNVNALLLGDSALYLCASRRAVGELFFGEGSRLTVL.

V and J are TRBV19 and TRBJ2-1, with 13 bases fitting TRBD2. The CDR3 is 15 amino acids. CDR1 and CDR2 (germline): LNHDA, SQIVND (reference sequence). The V segment lost 3 bases and the J segment 7 bases; nucleotides outside the gene matches: 3. CDR3 loop: CASSIRTSGRNEQFF. For the CDR3, the DNA is TGTGCCAGTAGTATCCGGACTAGCGGGAGAAATGAGCAGTTCTTC.

The chain combines TRBV19 with TRBJ1-2; no firm D call. Germline loops: CDR1 LNHDA, CDR2 SQIVND (reference sequence). This CDR3 is 15 amino acids long. With 5 bases removed from V and 6 bases from J, the gap between germline ends came to 19 bases. This CDR3 reads CASSRHLTAVDGYTF. In DNA form, the CDR3 reads TGTGCCAGTAGTCGTCATCTGACTGCTGTAGATGGCTACACCTTC.

The genes are TRBV27 and TRBJ2-7; 9 bases align to TRBD1. The CDR3 loop spans 15 amino acids. J lost 2 bases, V lost 3 bases, and 5 bases had no gene match. Germline V gene sequence: CDR1 MNHEY, CDR2 SMNVEV (reference sequence). The CDR3: CASSFFGTGPYEQYF. DNA for the CDR3: TGTGCCAGCAGTTTTTTCGGGACAGGGCCCTACGAGCAGTACTTC.

Only one count was recorded for this clone. The chain has TRBV7-2 and TRBJ2-1, with unresolved D. Between the trimmed V and J ends, which lost 1 base and 0 bases, there was a span of 16 bases. Germline V lookup: CDR1 SGHTA, CDR2 FQGNSA. This CDR3 is 18 amino acids long. The CDR3 bases are TGTGCCAGCAGCTTAGACAGTGGATCGGTACGCTCCTACAATGAGCAGTTCTTC. Its protein product is CASSLDSGSVRSYNEQFF.

The chain links TRBV5-1 to TRBJ2-7; D unclear. Deletions cut 0 bases from V and 4 bases from J, with 8 bases between. The V gene's germline CDR1 is SGHRS and CDR2 YFSETQ. This CDR3 spans 13 amino acids. CDR3 loop: CASSLGLPYEQYF. In DNA, the CDR3 is TGCGCCAGCAGCTTGGGTCTCCCTTACGAGCAGTACTTC.

This clone was seen once. The rearrangement joins TRBV5-1 to TRBJ2-2; no firm D call. V lost 4 bases and J 4 bases, leaving 11 bases between the germline ends. Germline V gene data show CDR1 as SGHRS and CDR2 as YFSETQ. The CDR3 totals 14 residues. CDR3 DNA sequence: TGCGCCAGCAGCGTGGACGGAACCACCGGGGAGCTGTTTTTT. Amino acids: CASSVDGTTGELFF.

This chain uses TRBV12-2 with TRBJ2-1; no DNA check was done on the table's D call, TRBD2. TRBV12-2 is assigned pseudogene status. This CDR3 spans 21 amino acids. The CDR3: CASRLGLVPCFRSGANNEQFF. The CDR3 nucleotides are TGTGCAAGTCGCTTAGGGCTCGTTCCTTGTTTTCGGAGCGGGGCGAACAATGAGCAGTTCTTC.

The chain carries TRBV5-4 and TRBJ1-1; D perhaps matches TRBD1 (6 bases). The CDR3 has 16 amino acids. The germline CDR1 and CDR2 sequences are SGHNT and YYREEE (reference sequence). V lost 1 base to trimming and J lost 4 bases, with 17 bases between them. CDR3 DNA: TGTGCCAGCAGCTTGACAGGGCTGGGTACCGGCACTGAAGCTTTCTTT. This encodes CASSLTGLGTGTEAFF.

The gene calls are TRBV7-8 and TRBJ1-1; 11 nucleotides match TRBD1. Germline V CDR1 and CDR2: SGHVS, FQNEAQ. Unmatched junction bases numbered 3, after V lost 5 bases and J lost 1 base. CDR3 length: 15 residues. DNA of the CDR3: TGTGCCAGCAGCCCCGGGACAGGGGGGAACACTGAAGCTTTCTTT. Translation: CASSPGTGGNTEAFF.

CDR3: CASSYAGNTWPQHF. DNA for the CDR3: TGTGCCAGCAGTTACGCAGGTAACACATGGCCCCAGCATTTT. The gene calls are TRBV6-5 and TRBJ1-5; D not certain. The CDR3 is 14 residues long. Trimming took 2 bases from V and 9 from J, leaving 14 bases between them. Germline lookup yields CDR1 MNHEY and CDR2 SVGAGI.

The chain is built from TRBV5-5 and TRBJ1-1, with D possibly matching TRBD1 (6 bases). V lost 0 bases and J 1 base, leaving 7 bases between the germline ends. CDR1 SGHKS and CDR2 YYEKEE come from the germline V gene (reference sequence). This CDR3 is 14 amino acids long. In DNA, the CDR3 is TGTGCCAGCAGCTTGGCACAGGGGAACACTGAAGCTTTCTTT. Translation gives CASSLAQGNTEAFF.

This clone was recorded once. The J gene is TRBJ1-1, the V gene TRBV7-6; D is uncertain. The germline CDR1 and CDR2 sequences are SGHVS and FNYEAQ. The CDR3 contains 13 residues. With 6 bases removed from V and 0 bases from J, the gap between germline ends came to 8 bases. The CDR3 DNA follows: TGTGCCAGCAGTAATTATATGAACACTGAAGCTTTCTTT. This sequence encodes CASSNYMNTEAFF.

This clone was detected only a few times. This chain links TRBV19 with TRBJ1-5; D not certain. The CDR3 is 14 amino acids. V was cut by 8 bases and J by 3 bases, with 14 bases left in between. CDR1 LNHDA and CDR2 SQIVND come from the germline V gene (reference sequence). CDR3 sequence (DNA): TGTGCCAGTCGCCTGACTGTCTACAATCAGCCCCAGCATTTT. Amino acid sequence: CASRLTVYNQPQHF.

The V and J genes are TRBV2 and TRBJ2-5, with 7 bases that match TRBD1. CDR1 SNHLY and CDR2 FYNNEI come from the germline V gene. V shed 5 bases and J 1 base; nucleotides not matched to a gene: 4. The CDR3 runs 14 residues. CDR3 coding DNA: TGTGCCAGCAGTAAAGACAGGGTCCAAGAGACCCAGTACTTC. It yields the protein CASSKDRVQETQYF.

The chain recombines TRBV9 with TRBJ2-1, with 9 nucleotides matching TRBD2. The CDR3 extends over 16 amino acids. The V gene's germline CDR1 is SGDLS and CDR2 YYNGEE. The trim removed 0 bases at V and 4 bases at J, leaving 5 bases unmatched. The DNA for the CDR3 is TGTGCCAGCAGCGTAGTTAGGGCGGGGGGGTACAATGAGCAGTTCTTC. Translating it yields CASSVVRAGGYNEQFF.

The chain recombines TRBV5-4 with TRBJ1-1; tentative D call: TRBD1 (6 bases). With 4 bases removed from V and 5 bases from J, the gap between germline ends came to 9 bases. This CDR3 contains 12 residues. From germline, CDR1 is SGHNT and CDR2 YYREEE (reference sequence). The CDR3 nucleotides are TGTGCCAGCAGCCAACAGGGAACTGAAGCTTTCTTT. Residues: CASSQQGTEAFF.

This clone was recorded a few times. This chain links TRBV2 with TRBJ2-7; 9 bases fit TRBD2. Per germline, CDR1 SNHLY and CDR2 FYNNEI. The J segment lost 6 bases and the V segment lost 4 bases, leaving 10 bases of the junction unmatched. The CDR3 totals 15 residues. The CDR3 here is CASSGSGGRVGEQYF. The CDR3 DNA reads as TGTGCCAGCAGTGGGTCGGGCGGGAGGGTCGGCGAGCAGTACTTC.

V and J are TRBV6-5 and TRBJ2-3; maybe TRBD1 (5 bases). V was trimmed by 5 bases and J by 2 bases, leaving 14 bases between them. In germline, CDR1 is MNHEY, CDR2 SVGAGI. This CDR3 has 15 amino acids. The DNA of the CDR3 is TGTGCCAGCAGTGGTTGGGGCACGCCCACAGATACGCAGTATTTT. It translates to CASSGWGTPTDTQYF.

The chain recombines TRBV5-1 with TRBJ2-1; 10 bases are shared with TRBD2. From germline, CDR1 is SGHRS and CDR2 YFSETQ. This CDR3 region has 18 residues. Trimming cost V 1 base and J 9 bases; bases outside gene matches: 16. The chain's CDR3 is CASSLRASGSSVLGEQFF. In DNA form, the CDR3 reads TGCGCCAGCAGCTTGCGGGCTAGCGGGAGTTCAGTACTAGGTGAGCAGTTCTTC.

This chain joins TRBV7-8 and TRBJ1-5; D is undetermined. V lost 2 bases and J 7 bases, leaving 12 bases between the germline ends. CDR1 and CDR2 (germline): SGHVS, FQNEAQ. This CDR3 region has 14 residues. For the CDR3, the DNA is TGTGCCAGCAGCTTAAGACTACCAGAACAGCCCCAGCATTTT. It translates to CASSLRLPEQPQHF.

The rearrangement links TRBV21-1 to TRBJ1-2. TRBV21-1 is a known pseudogene. The CDR3 loop spans 14 amino acids. The CDR3 region is CASSKERGDYGYTF. The CDR3 coding sequence is TGTGCCAGCAGCAAAGAACGGGGAGACTATGGCTACACCTTC.

The chain has TRBV6-1 and TRBJ2-7; no clear D gene. Trimming removed 7 bases at V and 5 bases at J, with 18 bases between. Germline V gene lookup returns CDR1 MNHNS and CDR2 SASEGT. The CDR3 consists of 14 residues. The CDR3 coding sequence is TGTGCCAGCAAAGGTCCCACCGAAGTAGACGAGCAGTACTTC. Translating gives CASKGPTEVDEQYF.

This chain joins TRBV19 and TRBJ1-1; 7 nucleotides line up with TRBD1. Unmatched junction bases numbered 2, after V lost 4 bases and J lost 0 bases. The length of the CDR3 is 14 residues. Germline V lookup: CDR1 LNHDA, CDR2 SQIVND (reference sequence). CDR3 bases: TGTGCCAGTAGTAGAGGGACAGTGAACACTGAAGCTTTCTTT. The encoded protein is CASSRGTVNTEAFF.

The chain couples TRBV6-6 to TRBJ1-3; possible D gene TRBD1, 5 bases. Germline loops: CDR1 MNHNY, CDR2 SVGAGI (reference sequence). The CDR3 is 16 residues long. V dropped 5 bases and J dropped 0 bases, with 14 bases sitting between them. CDR3 in DNA: TGTGCCAGCAGTCCCCCGGGACGGCGCTCTGGAAACACCATATATTTT. It is translated as CASSPPGRRSGNTIYF.

The rearrangement links TRBV6-5 to TRBJ2-3; 9 bases align to TRBD1. Per the germline V gene, CDR1 is MNHEY and CDR2 is SVGAGI. The junction had 7 bases not matched to a gene; V was cut back by 1 base and J by 5 bases. The CDR3 totals 16 residues. CDR3 in amino acids: CASSYLTDRGLDTQYF. CDR3 DNA sequence: TGTGCCAGCAGTTACTTGACGGACAGGGGTTTAGATACGCAGTATTTT.